This T cell receptor (beta chain) emerged from a study of blood T cell repertoires in COVID-19. Study summary: COVID-19 samples from acute and convalescent phases originated in the United States, Italy and Spain.

Authors' analysis steps: Amplifying reference gene primers gave estimates of nucleated cell counts. TCRdb's table, derived via immunoSEQ multiplex PCR, lists solely in-frame clones and lacks some. That table supplies the V and J calls and clone size; D and trimming were determined from the DNA. The data hold around 250,000 clones, with roughly 83% observed a single time. Looked up from germline, CDR1 is SGDLS and CDR2 is YYNGEE. The CDR3 has 14 amino acids. Trimming cost V 6 bases and J 6 bases; bases outside gene matches: 2. Sequencing was performed on peripheral blood. V is TRBV9 and J is TRBJ2-2; 13 bases map to TRBD2. The TCR sequence derives from a woman at least 80 years old with COVID-19, enrolled during active disease. CDR3 DNA sequence: TGTGCCAGCAAACTAGCGGGGGGGCCCGGGGAGCTGTTTTTT. Its translation: CASKLAGGPGELFF.